What follows are 13 T cell receptor beta chains derived from one specimen sequenced in a study of human CD4 T cells and Enterobacteriaceae. Data came from immunoSEQ multiplex PCR; TCRdb stores just in-frame clones and leaves some out. The sample shows about 27,000 clones, 65% to 85% of them seen only once. Memory CD4+ T cells were sorted as all CD4+ cells except CD45RA+CCR7+CD95- naive cells, over 95% pure. Specimen: memory CD4+ T cells from blood. All receptors derive from a human donor in good health.

The rearrangement joins TRBV2 to TRBJ1-2; TRBD1 matches 7 bases. With 8 bases clipped from V and 4 bases from J, the junction kept 7 bases outside the gene matches. Germline CDR1 reads SNHLY; CDR2 reads FYNNEI. The CDR3 is 13 residues long. The CDR3 DNA reads TGTGCCAGCGTCAAGGGGGACAGCTATGGCTACACCTTC. As protein: CASVKGDSYGYTF.

The chain recombines TRBV7-9 with TRBJ2-6; D unresolved. CDR1 is SEHNR, CDR2 FQNEAQ, per germline (reference sequence). The V end was cut by 1 base, the J end by 1 base, with 2 bases between. This CDR3 has 14 residues. In nucleotides, the CDR3 is TGTGCCAGCAGCTTAGTGTCTGGGGCCAACGTCCTGACTTTC. Amino acid sequence: CASSLVSGANVLTF.

This chain connects TRBV19 to TRBJ2-7, with 9 bases fitting TRBD1. After removal of 5 bases from V and 2 bases from J, the junction contained 7 bases not matched to a gene. CDR1 and CDR2 from the germline V gene are LNHDA and SQIVND (reference sequence). The CDR3 is 15 residues long. The DNA for the CDR3 is TGTGCCAGTAGTCCGGGACAGGGCGTAACCTACGAGCAGTACTTC. It encodes CASSPGQGVTYEQYF. The full variable domain, with the rest looked up from reference TRBV19 and TRBJ2-7, is DGGITQSPKYLFRKEGQNVTLSCEQNLNHDAMYWYRQDPGQGLRLIYYSQIVNDFQKGDIAEGYSVSREKKESFPLTVTSAQKNPTAFYLCASSPGQGVTYEQYFGPGTRLTVT.

The chain carries TRBV16 and TRBJ1-5; D is possibly TRBD1 (5 bases). With 0 bases removed from V and 3 bases from J, the gap between germline ends came to 6 bases. The CDR3 loop spans 14 amino acids. Germline assignment: CDR1 KGHSY and CDR2 FQNENV. CDR3 sequence: CASSQSGHNQPQHF. The CDR3, as DNA: TGTGCCAGCAGCCAATCGGGGCACAATCAGCCCCAGCATTTT.

This clone was observed a few times. The chain is built from TRBV28 and TRBJ2-7, with 10 bases matching TRBD1. V was pared by 1 base and J by 8 bases, with 14 bases of the junction left unmatched. The CDR3 covers 17 residues. From germline, CDR1 is MDHEN and CDR2 SYDVKM. CDR3 in amino acids: CASSLYRGTGAGVKQYF. The CDR3 DNA reads TGTGCCAGCAGTTTATACCGCGGGACAGGGGCCGGAGTGAAGCAGTACTTC.

The rearrangement joins TRBV30 to TRBJ1-2; D gene unclear. Germline V gene data show CDR1 as GTSNPN and CDR2 as SVGIG (reference sequence). The V and J ends lost 7 bases and 8 bases respectively, with 20 bases between them. The CDR3 runs 13 residues. The CDR3 nucleotides read TGTGCCTTGGAGGTTCCGGGCCGTCGAGGCTACACCTTC. Encoded protein: CALEVPGRRGYTF.

The V call is TRBV6-1, the J call TRBJ1-2; D gene unclear. Germline V CDR1 and CDR2: MNHNS, SASEGT. This CDR3 is built from 14 residues. V dropped 3 bases and J dropped 8 bases, with 16 bases sitting between them. The chain's CDR3 is CASSEGGSERGYTF. The DNA for the CDR3 is TGTGCCAGCAGTGAGGGAGGGTCGGAAAGGGGCTACACCTTC.

V gene TRBV18 combines with J gene TRBJ1-5; the match to TRBD1 covers 9 bases. Looked up from germline, CDR1 is KGHSH and CDR2 is LQKENI. CDR3 length: 17 amino acids. J gave up 4 bases and V 5 bases, and 12 bases lay outside the gene matches. The CDR3 protein is CASSATPKGQGNQPQHF. CDR3 in DNA: TGTGCCAGCTCAGCCACTCCTAAGGGACAGGGTAATCAGCCCCAGCATTTT.

The V gene is TRBV28, the J gene TRBJ2-4, with D perhaps matching TRBD1 (6 bases). This CDR3 has 13 amino acids. V was clipped by 5 bases and J by 1 base, with 6 bases between them. CDR1 and CDR2 from the germline V gene are MDHEN and SYDVKM. DNA of the CDR3: TGTGCCAGCAGTGGACAGGCCAAAAACATTCAGTACTTC. It specifies CASSGQAKNIQYF.

This chain links TRBV27 with TRBJ1-5; D possibly corresponds to TRBD1 (5 bases). Germline lookup yields CDR1 MNHEY and CDR2 SMNVEV (reference sequence). V lost 4 bases to trimming and J lost 2 bases, with 15 bases between them. This CDR3 spans 16 amino acids. For the CDR3, the DNA is TGTGCCAGCAGTTCGGAGGGGCCTTGGGGCAATCAGCCCCAGCATTTT. It is translated as CASSSEGPWGNQPQHF.

The chain carries TRBV6-6 and TRBJ2-7, with TRBD1 matching 7 bases. The V gene's germline CDR1 is MNHNY and CDR2 SVGAGI (reference sequence). V gave up 2 bases and J gave up 7 bases; unmatched junction bases: 5. CDR3 length: 13 amino acids. CDR3: CASSYGTVAEQYF. In DNA, the CDR3 is TGTGCCAGCAGTTACGGGACAGTCGCGGAGCAGTACTTC.

V gene TRBV5-1 combines with J gene TRBJ2-5, with unresolved D. Germline V gene sequence: CDR1 SGHRS, CDR2 YFSETQ. With 0 bases removed from V and 3 bases from J, the gap between germline ends came to 9 bases. This CDR3 has 14 amino acids. The CDR3 sequence: CASSLGLGKETQYF. The DNA for the CDR3 is TGCGCCAGCAGCTTGGGACTTGGAAAAGAGACCCAGTACTTC.

V gene TRBV10-1 combines with J gene TRBJ2-1, with 12 bases aligning to TRBD2. Trimming at V came to 5 bases and at J to 4 bases, leaving 3 bases not matched to a gene. Germline CDR1 is WNHNN and CDR2 is SYGVQD (reference sequence). The CDR3 spans 15 residues. The CDR3 sequence is CASSRTSGDYNEQFF. The CDR3 region has the DNA TGCGCCAGCAGTAGGACTAGCGGGGATTACAATGAGCAGTTCTTC.